Sequencing of this T cell receptor (beta chain) was carried out in a study of cytotoxic CD8 clonotypes in ibrutinib-treated CLL. The table came from immunoSEQ multiplex PCR; TCRdb's copy has only in-frame clones and leaves some out. This sample has approximately 340,000 clones, with approximately 67% found just once. V dropped 5 bases and J dropped 3 bases, with 13 bases sitting between them. The CDR3 consists of 14 residues. Germline V CDR1 and CDR2: SQVTM, ANQGSEA. The TCR sequence derives from a human donor with chronic lymphocytic leukemia. The sequencing used PBMCs, collected after 36 months of ibrutinib treatment. The chain employs TRBV29-1 and TRBJ1-4; D call uncertain. The CDR3 DNA follows: TGCAGCGTTCGGACGTCGGAGCCTAATGAAAAACTGTTTTTT. This sequence encodes CSVRTSEPNEKLFF.